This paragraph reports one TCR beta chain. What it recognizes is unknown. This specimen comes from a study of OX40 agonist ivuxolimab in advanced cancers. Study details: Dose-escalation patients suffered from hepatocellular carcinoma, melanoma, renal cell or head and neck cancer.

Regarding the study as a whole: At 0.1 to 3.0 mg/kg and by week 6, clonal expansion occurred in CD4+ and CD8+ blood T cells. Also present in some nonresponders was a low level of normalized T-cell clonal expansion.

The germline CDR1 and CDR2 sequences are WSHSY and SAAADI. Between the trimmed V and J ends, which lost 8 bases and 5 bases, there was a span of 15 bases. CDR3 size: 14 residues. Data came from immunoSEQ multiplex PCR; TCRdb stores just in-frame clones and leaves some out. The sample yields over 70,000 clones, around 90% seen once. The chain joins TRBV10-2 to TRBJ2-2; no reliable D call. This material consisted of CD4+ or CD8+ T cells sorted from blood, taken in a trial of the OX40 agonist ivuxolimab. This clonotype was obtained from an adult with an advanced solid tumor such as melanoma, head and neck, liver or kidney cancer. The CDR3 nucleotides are TGCGCCAGCCATGTATATGGACGGACCGGGGAGCTGTTTTTT. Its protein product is CASHVYGRTGELFF.